This T cell receptor (beta chain) was captured by sequencing in a study of breast tumors, draining lymph nodes, adjacent tissues. Study observations and caveats: Data fit most tumor T cells coming from lymph node, expanding in tumor. Compared with basal-like, luminal-like tumors shared significantly more repertoire with nontumor tissue. That most tumor T cells come from lymph nodes remained unproven. Compared with lymph nodes, tumors were less diverse; compared with nontumor tissue, more.

Axillary draining lymph nodes of breast cancer patients supplied the node samples. CDR1 is KGHDR and CDR2 is SFDVKD in the germline V gene. The CDR3 totals 14 residues. With 4 bases clipped from V and 5 bases from J, the junction kept 4 bases outside the gene matches. This clonotype was seen at least ten times. Its antigen is not identified. TCRdb reanalysed the multiplex PCR reads using MiXCR and keeps one entry per CDR3 protein. The table includes some 230,000 distinct CDR3 sequences, about 34% detected once. The chain uses TRBV24-1 and TRBJ1-2; 9 nucleotides line up with TRBD1. This TCR was recovered from a female donor with breast cancer. Some clones in this sample may be carry-over from other donors' samples. Source material: axillary lymph node tissue. The CDR3 reads CATSDPGTGYGYTF. CDR3 DNA sequence: TGTGCCACCAGTGACCCCGGGACAGGGTATGGCTACACCTTC.